These T cell receptor beta chains were read from a single sample in a study of shared clonotypes between healthy human individuals. Sequencing was performed with immunoSEQ multiplex PCR; in TCRdb, only in-frame clones are kept and a portion is missing. The sample has fewer than 600,000 clones; around 81% are singletons. The sample taken for sequencing was PBMCs. These receptors came from a woman aged 40 to 50 in good health. Some clones in this sample may be carry-over from other donors' samples. Both conserved end residues are part of each CDR3. D genes are given only for firm matches.

j_gene,v_gene,d_gene,CDR3aa
TRBJ2-1,TRBV19,.,CASSIGGANYNEQFF
TRBJ1-2,TRBV6-5,.,CASRQGIGGYTF
TRBJ2-7,TRBV29-1,.,CSVVGQGYYEQYF
TRBJ2-5,TRBV6-5,TRBD1,CASSTGTEKQETQYF
TRBJ1-4,TRBV19,.,CASSIWAANEKLFF
TRBJ1-5,TRBV2,.,CASSELRSNQPQHF
TRBJ1-1,TRBV5-8,.,CASSPMTNLMGSFF
TRBJ1-2,TRBV28,.,CASSRLTGIGYGYTF
TRBJ2-1,TRBV6-4,.,CASSDVATNEQFF
TRBJ1-3,TRBV6-5,.,CASSRRENTIYF
TRBJ1-1,TRBV19,TRBD1,CASSEGAWTEAFF
TRBJ1-1,TRBV28,.,CASSSNWIGAANTEAFF
TRBJ2-2,TRBV18,.,CASSPWPGLNTGELFF
TRBJ2-1,TRBV7-6,.,CASSFAHNEQFF
TRBJ2-1,TRBV27,.,CASSSRGTGHNEQFF
TRBJ1-3,TRBV9,.,CASSVVGLGNTIYF
TRBJ2-7,TRBV5-4,.,CASRWWGVHEQYF
TRBJ1-4,TRBV30,TRBD1,CAWGTGGEKLFF
TRBJ2-7,TRBV18,.,CASPKQGNEQYF
TRBJ2-7,TRBV18,TRBD2,CASSPPGQLAGAYEQYF
TRBJ2-3,TRBV28,TRBD1,CASSAGTGGLIKDTQYF
TRBJ2-1,TRBV18,.,CASSPYQGPYNEQFF
TRBJ1-4,TRBV27,.,CASSSPRGGRANEKLFF
TRBJ2-7,TRBV6-6,.,CASSSPSRSYEQYF
TRBJ2-4,TRBV19,.,CASSWKGGHLAKNIQYF
TRBJ1-5,TRBV28,.,CASSLGQGYRQPQHF
TRBJ2-3,TRBV10-2,TRBD2,CASRDIAGGEEDTQYF
TRBJ2-1,TRBV7-2,TRBD2,CASSKRTSGIYNEQFF
TRBJ2-2,TRBV7-9,.,CASRKEYSGELFF
TRBJ1-2,TRBV28,.,CASSLALYGYTF
TRBJ2-2,TRBV9,.,CASGRSNTGELFF
TRBJ2-3,TRBV5-1,.,CASSTPLEKSTDTQYF
TRBJ2-7,TRBV5-1,.,CASSLDAGAYEQYF
TRBJ2-5,TRBV5-1,TRBD2,CASSTSGTQETQYF
TRBJ1-4,TRBV28,.,CASSMTTEKLFF
TRBJ1-5,TRBV28,.,CASWFRSGNQPQHF
TRBJ2-7,TRBV11-2,.,CASSLDRWTTGEQYF
TRBJ1-2,TRBV15,TRBD1,CATSRRQGTGLSYTF
TRBJ1-1,TRBV6-1,.,CASREGPPNTEAFF
TRBJ2-1,TRBV4-1,.,CASSPLGTFASYNEQFF
TRBJ2-1,TRBV25-1,.,CASSGYFDGYNEQFF
TRBJ2-5,TRBV7-9,.,CASSPPYRAGETQYF
TRBJ2-1,TRBV4-1,.,CASSQDYYPEQFF
TRBJ2-7,TRBV5-1,.,CASSMTGQQYF
TRBJ2-3,TRBV5-4,.,CASKPGGGSSDTQYF